The entry that follows covers one T cell receptor beta chain sequence. The target antigen is unknown. One end of the junction does not line up with germline, which may come from a read error. CDR1 LNHNV and CDR2 YYDKDF come from the germline V gene (reference sequence). The CDR3 runs to 12 residues. Each CDR3 protein gets one entry after TCRdb re-called the reads with MiXCR. The sample contains fewer than 1,000,000 distinct CDR3 sequences, around 29% of which appear only once. The data originate from a study of T cell repertoires in cytomegalovirus infection. Study-level background: It was recently identified HLA-C-restricted and well-studied HLA-B-restricted CMV epitopes that the study used. Both CMV infection and a matching HLA type were indicated by public TCR beta signatures.

Whole-study findings and limits: Dominating the ex vivo response were HLA-C-restricted CMV-specific TCR beta clonotypes.

This clonotype originated in a human donor in good health (CMV status not recorded). Some clones in this sample may be carry-over from other donors' samples. The sample was cultured CD8+ T cells from PBMCs, taken from culture after CMV antigen stimulation. The chain has TRBV15 and TRBJ1-4; no clear D gene. The CDR3 loop is CATSPRGIGMSF. The CDR3 DNA reads as TGTGCCACCAGCCCAAGAGGGATAGGTATGTCTTTT.